This T cell receptor (beta chain) emerged from a study of T-cell memory formation after mild COVID-19. The CDR3 consists of 12 residues. Trimming stripped 1 base from V and 5 bases from J, with 5 bases between. TCRdb re-analysed the 5' RACE reads in MiXCR, keeping a single row per CDR3 protein. The profile shows just over 150,000 distinct CDR3 sequences, around 30% of them singletons. This clonotype was sampled from an adult woman who had mild COVID-19 (a few samples of this study predate the infection). Cell type and time point are not known. The chain uses TRBV23-1 and TRBJ2-5; D unclear. TRBV23-1 is sorted into the ORF group, with uncertain function. The sequenced sample was PBMCs or a T cell subset sorted from them (not recorded which). The CDR3: CASSQFRETQYF. The CDR3 DNA reads as TGCGCCAGCAGTCAATTTCGTGAGACCCAGTACTTC.